Following are 24 T cell receptor beta chains from one sample sequenced in a study of T cell changes during pregnancy in multiple sclerosis. Assay used: immunoSEQ multiplex PCR; TCRdb lists only in-frame clones, some missing. The sample lists roughly 20,000 clones, nearly 90% occurring once. The specimen comprised CD8+ T cells from peripheral blood mononuclear cells, sampled in the second trimester of pregnancy. These receptors all come from a female donor in good health, enrolled as a control in a pregnancy study.

The chain links TRBV30 to TRBJ1-1; weak D call: TRBD1 (5 bases). The CDR3 extends over 14 amino acids. Germline V gene lookup returns CDR1 GTSNPN and CDR2 SVGIG (reference sequence). Trimming stripped 0 bases from V and 5 bases from J, with 13 bases between. For the CDR3, the DNA is TGTGCCTGGAGTGTGGAGGGGCTGTCAACTGAAGCTTTCTTT. As protein: CAWSVEGLSTEAFF.

The chain recombines TRBV7-8 with TRBJ1-1; 12 nucleotides agree with TRBD1. Germline V gene data show CDR1 as SGHVS and CDR2 as FQNEAQ. J lost 1 base, V lost 4 bases, and 4 bases had no gene match. This CDR3 contains 16 residues. The CDR3 DNA sequence: TGTGCCAGCAGCTACGGGACAGGGGGCCCGAACACTGAAGCTTTCTTT. Translation gives CASSYGTGGPNTEAFF.

The chain joins TRBV6-1 to TRBJ2-1, with D perhaps matching TRBD2 (5 bases). Germline CDR1 MNHNS, CDR2 SASEGT. CDR3 length equals 16 residues. V gave up 4 bases and J gave up 0 bases, with 13 bases separating them. The CDR3 nucleotides are TGTGCCAGCAGTGGCCCCGAAGGGAGCTCCTACAATGAGCAGTTCTTC. It encodes CASSGPEGSSYNEQFF.

This chain links TRBV6-6 with TRBJ2-7; D perhaps matches TRBD1 (6 bases). This CDR3 has 14 amino acids. V lost 6 bases, J lost 7 bases, and 19 bases lay in between. Germline V CDR1 and CDR2: MNHNY, SVGAGI (reference sequence). CDR3 residues: CASRRTPTGREQYF. The CDR3 DNA reads TGTGCCAGCAGACGAACCCCTACAGGGCGGGAGCAGTACTTC.

V usage is TRBV2 and J usage is TRBJ2-5, with D tentatively TRBD2 (6 bases). In germline, CDR1 is SNHLY, CDR2 FYNNEI. Trimming took off 1 base at V and 1 base at J, with 7 bases between the two ends. The CDR3 runs to 14 residues. The CDR3, as DNA: TGTGCCAGCAGTGAAGTAGCGGCCCAAGAGACCCAGTACTTC. Translated: CASSEVAAQETQYF.

This clone has a single count. The chain couples TRBV19 to TRBJ2-7; D remains unclear. Trimming pared 5 bases from V and 0 bases from J, leaving 11 bases between. The CDR3 sequence is 14 residues long. The germline gives CDR1 LNHDA, CDR2 SQIVND (reference sequence). CDR3 sequence (DNA): TGTGCCAGTAGTGAGGCAGATCCCTCCTACGAGCAGTACTTC. Protein: CASSEADPSYEQYF.

The chain is built from TRBV2 and TRBJ1-2, with 9 bases aligning to TRBD1. This CDR3 spans 13 amino acids. The junction had 7 bases not matched to a gene; V was cut back by 7 bases and J by 7 bases. Germline CDR1 and CDR2: SNHLY and FYNNEI. In DNA form, the CDR3 reads TGTGCCAGCAACCCGGGACAGGGTGTTGGCTACACCTTC. Protein sequence: CASNPGQGVGYTF.

This clone has a single count. The chain links TRBV7-9 to TRBJ2-1, with 9 bases lining up with TRBD2. Trimming cost V 5 bases and J 6 bases; bases outside gene matches: 11. CDR1 SEHNR and CDR2 FQNEAQ come from the germline V gene (reference sequence). This CDR3 is 16 amino acids long. The CDR3 sequence: CASSALLAGNPNEQFF. The CDR3 DNA reads as TGTGCCAGCAGCGCCTTACTAGCGGGCAACCCCAATGAGCAGTTCTTC.

The chain recombines TRBV29-1 with TRBJ2-1; 11 bases are shared with TRBD2. Trimming cost V 1 base and J 5 bases; bases outside gene matches: 4. The CDR3 contains 15 residues. Germline V gene lookup returns CDR1 SQVTM and CDR2 ANQGSEA. In DNA form, the CDR3 reads TGCAGCGTTGAAGGGACTAGCGGGCAGAACAATGAGCAGTTCTTC. Amino acid sequence: CSVEGTSGQNNEQFF.

In this sample, this clone turned up once. The V call is TRBV7-8, the J call TRBJ1-5; D not resolved. Trimming left V 5 bases short and J 6 bases short, with 8 bases between. CDR1 is SGHVS and CDR2 is FQNEAQ in the germline V gene. This CDR3 has 12 amino acids. DNA of the CDR3: TGTGCCAGCAGCCAAGAGCGTCAGCCCCAGCATTTT. It encodes CASSQERQPQHF.

This clone was picked up one time. V usage is TRBV6-4 and J usage is TRBJ2-1, with 10 bases lining up with TRBD2. V shed 5 bases, J shed 0 bases, and the junction held 1 base outside the gene matches. Per the germline V gene, CDR1 is MRHNA and CDR2 is SNTAGT. The CDR3 extends over 15 amino acids. CDR3 DNA sequence: TGTGCCAGCAGTAGGACTAGCGGCTCCTACAATGAGCAGTTCTTC. Protein product: CASSRTSGSYNEQFF.

The rearrangement joins TRBV4-1 to TRBJ1-2; perhaps TRBD1 as D (5 bases). V lost 3 bases and J lost 5, with 16 bases in between. The CDR3 consists of 15 residues. Germline-derived CDR1 and CDR2 are MGHRA and YSYEKL. CDR3 coding DNA: TGCGCCAGCAGCCACGAGGTGGGGCTGATATATGGCTACACCTTC. It specifies CASSHEVGLIYGYTF.

The genes are TRBV6-5 and TRBJ1-3, with D tentatively TRBD1 (6 bases). V was pared by 6 bases and J by 8 bases, with 14 bases between. CDR1 MNHEY and CDR2 SVGAGI come from the germline V gene. This CDR3 has 13 residues. The CDR3 DNA follows: TGTGCCAGCAGACCCTCACCAGGGGACACCATATATTTT. It specifies CASRPSPGDTIYF.

The rearrangement joins TRBV7-8 to TRBJ2-5; 7 bases align to TRBD1. The CDR3 spans 17 residues. V shed 2 bases, J shed 3 bases, and the junction held 12 bases outside the gene matches. CDR1 is SGHVS, CDR2 FQNEAQ, per germline. In DNA, the CDR3 is TGTGCCAGCAGCTTACCCGGGACAGTCGAATCCAAAGAGACCCAGTACTTC. This gives the protein CASSLPGTVESKETQYF.

The table lists this clone with a count of one. The chain carries TRBV4-1 and TRBJ1-5, with D perhaps matching TRBD1 (5 bases). This CDR3 region has 15 residues. Per germline, CDR1 MGHRA and CDR2 YSYEKL. Trimming took 0 bases from V and 5 from J, leaving 11 bases between them. The CDR3 region is CASSQDGADDQPQHF. The CDR3 DNA reads TGCGCCAGCAGCCAAGATGGGGCAGATGATCAGCCCCAGCATTTT.

The genes are TRBV28 and TRBJ2-3; tentatively, D is TRBD2 (5 bases). Trimming left V 5 bases short and J 4 bases short, with 22 bases between. The CDR3 spans 17 residues. Germline V gene sequence: CDR1 MDHEN, CDR2 SYDVKM. The DNA for the CDR3 is TGTGCCAGCAGTCCTCCCCTCCCTAATTCGGACTCAGATACGCAGTATTTT. Encoded protein: CASSPPLPNSDSDTQYF.

This sequence joins TRBV7-2 and TRBJ2-5; perhaps TRBD2 as D (5 bases). Germline V gene data show CDR1 as SGHTA and CDR2 as FQGNSA. The germline V and J ends were trimmed by 5 bases and 7 bases, with 17 bases remaining between them. The CDR3 is made up of 14 amino acids. CDR3 bases: TGTGCCAGCAGCCCACCGACCGGGCGGGCGACCCAGTACTTC. Its protein is CASSPPTGRATQYF.

This rearrangement joins TRBV27 to TRBJ2-7; 13 bases map to TRBD2. The V and J ends lost 3 bases and 4 bases, in that order; junction bases with no gene match: 3. The CDR3 is 15 amino acids. From germline, CDR1 is MNHEY and CDR2 SMNVEV (reference sequence). The CDR3 coding sequence is TGTGCCAGCAGTTTCGGACTAGCGGGAGCTTACGAGCAGTACTTC. The encoded protein is CASSFGLAGAYEQYF.

This rearrangement joins TRBV5-6 to TRBJ2-7, with no clear D. The CDR3 covers 13 residues. The germline V gene encodes CDR1 SGHDT and CDR2 YYEEEE. With 4 bases removed from V and 0 bases from J, the gap between germline ends came to 8 bases. Here the CDR3 reads CASSAFSSYEQYF. CDR3 sequence (DNA): TGTGCCAGCAGCGCATTTAGCTCCTACGAGCAGTACTTC. The full variable domain, its missing parts supplied by reference TRBV5-6 and TRBJ2-7, is DAGVTQSPTHLIKTRGQQVTLRCSPKSGHDTVSWYQQALGQGPQFIFQYYEEEERQRGNFPDRFSGHQFPNYSSELNVNALLLGDSALYLCASSAFSSYEQYFGPGTRLTVT.

The chain links TRBV13 to TRBJ1-1; perhaps TRBD1 as D (6 bases). Per the germline V gene, CDR1 is PRHDT and CDR2 is FYEKMQ (reference sequence). CDR3 length: 15 amino acids. With 2 bases removed from V and 4 bases from J, the gap between germline ends came to 14 bases. CDR3: CASSLRGGMSTEAFF. In DNA form, the CDR3 reads TGTGCCAGCAGCTTAAGGGGGGGAATGAGCACTGAAGCTTTCTTT. Complete variable domain (other parts from reference TRBV13 and TRBJ1-1): AAGVIQSPRHLIKEKRETATLKCYPIPRHDTVYWYQQGPGQDPQFLISFYEKMQSDKGSIPDRFSAQQFSDYHSELNMSSLELGDSALYFCASSLRGGMSTEAFFGQGTRLTVV.

This chain links TRBV5-4 with TRBJ2-2; 8 bases line up with TRBD1. The CDR3 runs 15 residues. J lost 4 bases, V lost 4 bases, and 6 bases had no gene match. Germline V CDR1 and CDR2: SGHNT, YYREEE (reference sequence). The CDR3 bases are TGTGCCAGCAGCCAGCAGGGGGCGCCCACCGGGGAGCTGTTTTTT. The encoded protein is CASSQQGAPTGELFF.

The V gene is TRBV30, the J gene TRBJ1-3, with TRBD1 matching over 8 bases. Germline-derived CDR1 and CDR2 are GTSNPN and SVGIG (reference sequence). The CDR3 covers 16 residues. After removal of 3 bases from V and 2 bases from J, the junction contained 9 bases not matched to a gene. This chain's CDR3 is CAWRTVSRGPGNTIYF. DNA for the CDR3: TGTGCCTGGAGGACCGTTTCCAGGGGGCCTGGAAACACCATATATTTT.

This chain joins TRBV28 and TRBJ2-5; a possible D gene is TRBD2 (7 bases). CDR1 is MDHEN, CDR2 SYDVKM, per germline. Trimming took 7 bases from V and 0 from J, leaving 18 bases between them. The CDR3 is made up of 16 amino acids. The CDR3 is CASTEGVGGDQETQYF. The CDR3 DNA reads TGTGCCAGCACCGAGGGGGTGGGGGGGGACCAAGAGACCCAGTACTTC.

The gene calls are TRBV29-1 and TRBJ2-2; 7 bases fit TRBD1. Germline V gives CDR1 SQVTM, CDR2 ANQGSEA. There are 12 residues in the CDR3. V lost 7 bases to trimming and J lost 4 bases; unmatched junction nucleotides: 3. The CDR3 coding sequence is TGCAGCGGACAGGGTGCCACCGGGGAGCTGTTTTTT. Protein product: CSGQGATGELFF.